One and the same sample provided the 14 T cell receptor beta chains below, sequenced in a study of blood T cell repertoires in COVID-19. Generated by immunoSEQ multiplex PCR, the TCRdb table keeps only in-frame clones and is missing some. The sample consists of 50,000 to 75,000 clones, over 60% of them appearing once. Sequencing was performed on peripheral blood. These receptors originate from a human donor in a cohort sampled during active COVID-19.

The V gene is TRBV11-1, the J gene TRBJ2-5; 7 bases map to TRBD1. Germline-derived CDR1 and CDR2 are SGHAT and FQDESV (reference sequence). J lost 2 bases, V lost 2 bases, and 8 bases had no gene match. The CDR3 contains 16 residues. CDR3 sequence (DNA): TGTGCCAGCAGCTTAACGGGACACAGGGGTCAAGAGACCCAGTACTTC. Translated, it gives CASSLTGHRGQETQYF. Filled out from reference TRBV11-1 and TRBJ2-5, the complete variable domain reads EAEVAQSPRYKITEKSQAVAFWCDPISGHATLYWYRQILGQGPELLVQFQDESVVDDSQLPKDRFSAERLKGVDSTLKIQPAELGDSAMYLCASSLTGHRGQETQYFGPGTRLLVL.

The V call is TRBV11-3, the J call TRBJ2-5, with 7 bases lining up with TRBD1. V lost 5 bases, J lost 3 bases, and 6 bases stayed unmatched. CDR3 length: 14 amino acids. Per the germline V gene, CDR1 is SGHNT and CDR2 is YENEEA. CDR3 DNA: TGTGCCAGCAGCCGGTGGGACAGCAAAGAGACCCAGTACTTC. Translating it yields CASSRWDSKETQYF. Complete variable domain (other parts from reference TRBV11-3 and TRBJ2-5): EAGVVQSPRYKIIEKKQPVAFWCNPISGHNTLYWYLQNLGQGPELLIRYENEEAVDDSQLPKDRFSAERLKGVDSTLKIQPAELGDSAVYLCASSRWDSKETQYFGPGTRLLVL.

The chain links TRBV10-1 to TRBJ2-5, with 10 positions matching TRBD2. With V trimmed by 11 bases and J by 2 bases, 14 bases remained unmatched. Germline V gene lookup returns CDR1 WNHNN and CDR2 SYGVQD (reference sequence). The CDR3 has 16 amino acids. The CDR3 protein is CAYQGGSGGLQETQYF. The DNA for the CDR3 is TGCGCCTACCAGGGGGGTAGCGGGGGGCTGCAAGAGACCCAGTACTTC.

V gene TRBV5-4 combines with J gene TRBJ2-6; 10 bases fit TRBD1. The V and J ends lost 4 bases and 4 bases, in that order; junction bases with no gene match: 11. Germline V gene data show CDR1 as SGHNT and CDR2 as YYREEE (reference sequence). The length of the CDR3 is 18 residues. DNA of the CDR3: TGTGCCAGCAGCCGGGGACAGGGGAGTTTCGCCGGGGCCAACGTCCTGACTTTC. Residues: CASSRGQGSFAGANVLTF.

The chain couples TRBV23-1 to TRBJ1-2; 7 nucleotides line up with TRBD1. TRBV23-1 is placed among ORFs of uncertain function. This CDR3 is 14 amino acids long. V trimming: 6 bases; J trimming: 2 bases; junction bases outside the gene matches: 6. CDR3 sequence reads: CASRPGTENYGYTF. The CDR3 DNA sequence: TGCGCCAGCAGGCCCGGGACAGAGAACTATGGCTACACCTTC.

V usage is TRBV3-1 (or the pseudogene TRBV3-2) and J usage is TRBJ2-3, with 8 bases fitting TRBD1. V dropped 2 bases and J dropped 2; count of bases not matched to a gene: 9. This CDR3 spans 17 amino acids. Germline assignment: CDR1 LGHDT and CDR2 YNNKEL (reference sequence). CDR3 sequence (DNA): TGTGCCAGCAGCCAATCCAACAGGGGGTCCGTCACAGATACGCAGTATTTT. Translated, it gives CASSQSNRGSVTDTQYF.

This clone was recorded only once. The rearrangement links TRBV19 to TRBJ1-4; a possible D gene is TRBD1 (5 bases). Trimming removed 8 bases at V and 3 bases at J, with 13 bases between. The germline V gene encodes CDR1 LNHDA and CDR2 SQIVND (reference sequence). This CDR3 contains 14 residues. Here the CDR3 reads CASGQGAANEKLFF. The CDR3 DNA follows: TGTGCCAGTGGTCAGGGTGCGGCTAATGAAAAACTGTTTTTT.

This rearrangement joins TRBV5-1 to TRBJ2-3; TRBD1 matches 8 bases. The J segment lost 0 bases and the V segment lost 4 bases, leaving 7 bases of the junction unmatched. This CDR3 contains 16 residues. The germline V gene has CDR1 SGHRS and CDR2 YFSETQ. CDR3 sequence (DNA): TGCGCCAGCAGCGGCGGACAGGGACGGAGCACAGATACGCAGTATTTT. Encoded protein: CASSGGQGRSTDTQYF.

This clone was recorded many times. The chain recombines TRBV5-1 with TRBJ2-1, with TRBD1 matching 9 bases. The CDR3 runs to 14 residues. Germline V gene sequence: CDR1 SGHRS, CDR2 YFSETQ. V lost 6 bases, J lost 4 bases, and 5 bases stayed unmatched. DNA of the CDR3: TGCGCCAGCACCGGAGGGACAGGGTACAATGAGCAGTTCTTC. Amino acids: CASTGGTGYNEQFF.

This rearrangement joins TRBV5-6 to TRBJ1-6; 7 bases agree with TRBD1. V lost 0 bases and J lost 9; bases outside the gene matches: 9. CDR1 is SGHDT and CDR2 is YYEEEE in the germline V gene. This CDR3 spans 16 amino acids. The CDR3 DNA reads as TGTGCCAGCAGCTTGGCCGTAGGGGGCGCTAGTTCACCCCTCCACTTT. Amino acid sequence: CASSLAVGGASSPLHF.

The chain combines TRBV6-5 with TRBJ2-1; D is possibly TRBD1 (7 bases). The length of the CDR3 is 15 residues. V gave up 0 bases and J gave up 7 bases, with 13 bases separating them. CDR1 MNHEY and CDR2 SVGAGI come from the germline V gene. Here the CDR3 DNA reads TGTGCCAGCAGTTACTCGACACAGGGGAGGAATGAGCAGTTCTTC. It encodes CASSYSTQGRNEQFF.

V gene TRBV29-1 combines with J gene TRBJ2-3; TRBD1 agrees at 10 bases. Trimming took 3 bases from V and 1 from J; bases not matched to a gene: 13. Germline V CDR1 and CDR2: SQVTM, ANQGSEA. CDR3 length equals 18 residues. CDR3 bases: TGCAGCGTTGAGCGACGGGACAGGGGCCCGAGGGGCACAGATACGCAGTATTTT. This translates into CSVERRDRGPRGTDTQYF.

The CDR3, as DNA: TGTGCCAGCAGCTTGCAGGGGCGGACTGAAGCTTTCTTT. Encoded protein: CASSLQGRTEAFF. This chain connects TRBV5-6 to TRBJ1-1; weak D call: TRBD1 (6 bases). The CDR3 contains 13 residues. Germline V gives CDR1 SGHDT, CDR2 YYEEEE. Trimming took off 1 base at V and 5 bases at J, with 9 bases between the two ends.

This rearrangement joins TRBV18 to TRBJ1-2, with D tentatively TRBD1 (6 bases). V lost 3 bases, J lost 3 bases, and 14 bases lay in between. Germline loops: CDR1 KGHSH, CDR2 LQKENI. This CDR3 has 15 residues. The DNA of the CDR3 is TGTGCCAGCTCACCGGGGGCCAGTAACGACTATGGCTACACCTTC. Its translation: CASSPGASNDYGYTF.